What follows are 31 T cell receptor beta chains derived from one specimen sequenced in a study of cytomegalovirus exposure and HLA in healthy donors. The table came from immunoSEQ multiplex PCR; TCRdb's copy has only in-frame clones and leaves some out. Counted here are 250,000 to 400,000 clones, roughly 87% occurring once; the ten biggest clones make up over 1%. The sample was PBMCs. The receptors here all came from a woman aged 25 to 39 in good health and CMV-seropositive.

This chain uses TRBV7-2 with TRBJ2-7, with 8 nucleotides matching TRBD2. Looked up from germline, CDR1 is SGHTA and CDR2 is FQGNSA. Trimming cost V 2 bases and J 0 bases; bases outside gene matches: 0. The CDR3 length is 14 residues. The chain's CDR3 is CASSLTSGSYEQYF. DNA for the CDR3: TGTGCCAGCAGCTTAACTAGCGGCTCCTACGAGCAGTACTTC.

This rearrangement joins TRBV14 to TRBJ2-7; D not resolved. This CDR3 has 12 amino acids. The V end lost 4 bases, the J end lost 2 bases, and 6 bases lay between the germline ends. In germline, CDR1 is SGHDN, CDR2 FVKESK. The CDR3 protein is CASSRDTYEQYF. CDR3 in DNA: TGTGCCAGCAGCCGCGATACCTACGAGCAGTACTTC.

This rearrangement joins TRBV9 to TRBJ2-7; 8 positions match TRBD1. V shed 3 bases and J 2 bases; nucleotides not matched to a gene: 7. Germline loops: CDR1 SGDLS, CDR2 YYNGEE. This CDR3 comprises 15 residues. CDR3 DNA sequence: TGTGCCAGCAGCGCCGGACAGGGACAACCCTACGAGCAGTACTTC. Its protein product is CASSAGQGQPYEQYF.

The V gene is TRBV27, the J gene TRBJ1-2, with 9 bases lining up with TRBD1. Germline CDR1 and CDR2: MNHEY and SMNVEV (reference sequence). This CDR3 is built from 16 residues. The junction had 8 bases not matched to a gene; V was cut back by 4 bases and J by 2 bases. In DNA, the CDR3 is TGTGCCAGCAGTTCCTACAGGGGGCGCTGGAACTATGGCTACACCTTC. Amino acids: CASSSYRGRWNYGYTF.

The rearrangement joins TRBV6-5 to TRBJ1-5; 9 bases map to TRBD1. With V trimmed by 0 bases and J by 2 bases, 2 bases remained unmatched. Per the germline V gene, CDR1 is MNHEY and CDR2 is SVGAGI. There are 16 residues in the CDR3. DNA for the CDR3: TGTGCCAGCAGTTACTCGTGGGACAGGGGCAATCAGCCCCAGCATTTT. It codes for CASSYSWDRGNQPQHF.

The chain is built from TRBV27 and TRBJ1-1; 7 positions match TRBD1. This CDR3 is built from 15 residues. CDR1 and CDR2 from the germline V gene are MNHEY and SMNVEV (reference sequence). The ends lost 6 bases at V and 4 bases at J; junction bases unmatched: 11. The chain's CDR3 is CASRTKGGLITEAFF. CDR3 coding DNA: TGTGCCAGCAGAACGAAAGGGGGCTTGATCACTGAAGCTTTCTTT.

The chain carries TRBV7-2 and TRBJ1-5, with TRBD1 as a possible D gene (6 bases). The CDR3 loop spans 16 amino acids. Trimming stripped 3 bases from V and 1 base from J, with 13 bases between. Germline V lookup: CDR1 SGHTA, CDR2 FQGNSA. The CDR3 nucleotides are TGTGCCAGCAGCTTTTACGGGGGCGAGAGCAATCAGCCCCAGCATTTT. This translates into CASSFYGGESNQPQHF.

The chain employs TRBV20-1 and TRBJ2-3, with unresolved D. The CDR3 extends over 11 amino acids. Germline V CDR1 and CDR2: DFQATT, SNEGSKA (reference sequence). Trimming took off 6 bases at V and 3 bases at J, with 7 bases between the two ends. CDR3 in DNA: TGCAGTGCCCGGTGGACAGATACGCAGTATTTT. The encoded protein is CSARWTDTQYF.

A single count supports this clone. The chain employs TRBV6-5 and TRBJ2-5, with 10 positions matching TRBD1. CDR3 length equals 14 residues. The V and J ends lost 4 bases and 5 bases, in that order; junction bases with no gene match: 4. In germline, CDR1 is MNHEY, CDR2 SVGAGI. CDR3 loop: CASSFDRGPETQYF. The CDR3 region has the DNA TGTGCCAGCAGTTTCGACAGGGGGCCGGAGACCCAGTACTTC.

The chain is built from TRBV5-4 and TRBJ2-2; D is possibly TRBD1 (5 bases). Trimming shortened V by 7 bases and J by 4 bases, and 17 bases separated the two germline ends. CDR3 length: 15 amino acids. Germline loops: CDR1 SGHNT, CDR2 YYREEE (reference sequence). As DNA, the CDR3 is TGTGCCAGCTCTGTCCAGGGCGTAGTCACCGGGGAGCTGTTTTTT. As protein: CASSVQGVVTGELFF.

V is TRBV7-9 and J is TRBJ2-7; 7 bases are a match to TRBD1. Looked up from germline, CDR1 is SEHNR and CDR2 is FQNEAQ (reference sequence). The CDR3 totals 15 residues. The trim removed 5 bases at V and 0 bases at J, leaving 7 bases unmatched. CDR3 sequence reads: CASSQTGASSYEQYF. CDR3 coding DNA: TGTGCCAGCAGCCAAACAGGGGCGTCCTCCTACGAGCAGTACTTC.

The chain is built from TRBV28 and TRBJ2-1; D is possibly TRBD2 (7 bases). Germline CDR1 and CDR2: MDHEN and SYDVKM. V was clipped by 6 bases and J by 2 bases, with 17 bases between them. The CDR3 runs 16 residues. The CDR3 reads CASRNGGPSTYNEQFF. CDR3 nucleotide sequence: TGTGCCAGCAGAAACGGGGGGCCTTCTACCTACAATGAGCAGTTCTTC.

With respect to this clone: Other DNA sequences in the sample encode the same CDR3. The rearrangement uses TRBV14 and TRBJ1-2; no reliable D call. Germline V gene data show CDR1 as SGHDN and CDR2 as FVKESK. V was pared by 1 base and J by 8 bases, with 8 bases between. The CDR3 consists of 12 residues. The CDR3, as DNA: TGTGCCAGCAGCCAAGGTGGTTACGGCTACACCTTC. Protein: CASSQGGYGYTF.

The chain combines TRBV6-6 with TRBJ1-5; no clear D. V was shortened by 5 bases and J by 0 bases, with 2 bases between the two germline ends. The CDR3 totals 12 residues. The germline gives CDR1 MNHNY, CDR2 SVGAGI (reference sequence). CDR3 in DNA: TGTGCCAGCAGTGTTAGCAATCAGCCCCAGCATTTT. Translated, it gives CASSVSNQPQHF.

In DNA form, the CDR3 reads TGTGCCTGGGTCGTGGACACCGCTAACTATGGCTACACCTTC. This encodes CAWVVDTANYGYTF. This sequence joins TRBV30 and TRBJ1-2; D might be TRBD1 (5 bases). The CDR3 is 14 amino acids. Per germline, CDR1 GTSNPN and CDR2 SVGIG (reference sequence). V was cut by 5 bases and J by 0 bases, with 13 bases left in between.

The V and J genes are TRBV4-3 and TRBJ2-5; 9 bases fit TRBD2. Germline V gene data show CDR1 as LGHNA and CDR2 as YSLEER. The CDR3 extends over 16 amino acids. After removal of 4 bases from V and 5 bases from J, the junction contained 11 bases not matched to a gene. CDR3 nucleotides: TGCGCCAGCAGCCTTTCCTTAGCGGGAGCTCAGGAGACCCAGTACTTC. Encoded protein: CASSLSLAGAQETQYF.

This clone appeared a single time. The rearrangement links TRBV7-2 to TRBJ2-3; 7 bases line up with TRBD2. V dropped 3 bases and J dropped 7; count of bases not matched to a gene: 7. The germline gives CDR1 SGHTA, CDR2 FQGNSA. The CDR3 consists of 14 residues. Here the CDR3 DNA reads TGTGCCAGCAGCTTCGGACTAGGTGTAAATACGCAGTATTTT. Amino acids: CASSFGLGVNTQYF. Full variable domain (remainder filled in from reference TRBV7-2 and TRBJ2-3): GAGVSQSPSNKVTEKGKDVELRCDPISGHTALYWYRQSLGQGLEFLIYFQGNSAPDKSGLPSDRFSAERTGGSVSTLTIQRTQQEDSAVYLCASSFGLGVNTQYFGPGTRLTVL.

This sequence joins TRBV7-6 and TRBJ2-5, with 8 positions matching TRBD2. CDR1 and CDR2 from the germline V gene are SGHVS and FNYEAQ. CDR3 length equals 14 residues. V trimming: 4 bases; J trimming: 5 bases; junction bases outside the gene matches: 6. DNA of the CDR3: TGTGCCAGCAGCTGGAGCGGGAGTGTTGAGACCCAGTACTTC. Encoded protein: CASSWSGSVETQYF.

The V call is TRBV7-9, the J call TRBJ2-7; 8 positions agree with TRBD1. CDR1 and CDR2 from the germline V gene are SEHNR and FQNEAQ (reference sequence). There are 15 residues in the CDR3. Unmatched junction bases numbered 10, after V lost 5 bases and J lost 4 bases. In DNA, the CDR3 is TGTGCCAGCAGCGGACCGGGACAGGTCCGGTACGAGCAGTACTTC. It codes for CASSGPGQVRYEQYF.

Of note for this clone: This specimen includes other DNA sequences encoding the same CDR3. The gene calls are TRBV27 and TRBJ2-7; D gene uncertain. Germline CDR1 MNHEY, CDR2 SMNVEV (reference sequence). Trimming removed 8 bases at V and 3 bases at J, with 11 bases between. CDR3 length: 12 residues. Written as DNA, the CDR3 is TGTGCCAGCCGTGATAGTAGCTACGAGCAGTACTTC. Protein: CASRDSSYEQYF.

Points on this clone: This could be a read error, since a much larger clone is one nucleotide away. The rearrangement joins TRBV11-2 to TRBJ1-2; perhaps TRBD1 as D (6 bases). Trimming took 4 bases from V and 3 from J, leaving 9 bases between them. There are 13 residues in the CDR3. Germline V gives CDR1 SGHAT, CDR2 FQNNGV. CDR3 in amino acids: CASSSTGYYGYTF. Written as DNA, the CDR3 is TGTGCCAGCAGCTCGACAGGTTACTATGGCTACACCTTC.

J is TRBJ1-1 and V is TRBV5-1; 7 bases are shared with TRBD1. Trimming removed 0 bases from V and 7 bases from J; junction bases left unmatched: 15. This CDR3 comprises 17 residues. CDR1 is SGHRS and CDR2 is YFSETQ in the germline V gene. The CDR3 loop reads CASSLGLTGPAFSEAFF. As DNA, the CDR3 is TGCGCCAGCAGCTTGGGATTGACAGGGCCAGCCTTCAGTGAAGCTTTCTTT. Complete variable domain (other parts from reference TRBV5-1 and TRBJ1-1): KAGVTQTPRYLIKTRGQQVTLSCSPISGHRSVSWYQQTPGQGLQFLFEYFSETQRNKGNFPGRFSGRQFSNSRSEMNVSTLELGDSALYLCASSLGLTGPAFSEAFFGQGTRLTVV.

The CDR3 reads CASSSGSGRAFSSYNEQFF. The CDR3, as DNA: TGTGCCAGCAGCTCGGGCAGCGGGAGGGCCTTCAGCTCCTACAATGAGCAGTTCTTC. The chain carries TRBV13 and TRBJ2-1; TRBD2 aligns across 10 bases. Germline V gene data show CDR1 as PRHDT and CDR2 as FYEKMQ (reference sequence). The CDR3 has 19 residues. V shed 4 bases and J 0 bases; nucleotides not matched to a gene: 12.

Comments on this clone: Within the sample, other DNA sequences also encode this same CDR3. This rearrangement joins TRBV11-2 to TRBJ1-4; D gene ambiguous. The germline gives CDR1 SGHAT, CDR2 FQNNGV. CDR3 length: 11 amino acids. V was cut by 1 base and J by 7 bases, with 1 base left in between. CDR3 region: CASSLGEKLFF. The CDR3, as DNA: TGTGCCAGCAGCTTAGGTGAAAAACTGTTTTTT.

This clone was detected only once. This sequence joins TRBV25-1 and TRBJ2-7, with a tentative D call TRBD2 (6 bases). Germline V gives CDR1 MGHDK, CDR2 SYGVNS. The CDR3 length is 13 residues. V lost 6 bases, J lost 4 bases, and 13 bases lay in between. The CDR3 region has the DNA TGTGCCAGCAGCGTCCCGGGACTTTACGAGCAGTACTTC. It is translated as CASSVPGLYEQYF.

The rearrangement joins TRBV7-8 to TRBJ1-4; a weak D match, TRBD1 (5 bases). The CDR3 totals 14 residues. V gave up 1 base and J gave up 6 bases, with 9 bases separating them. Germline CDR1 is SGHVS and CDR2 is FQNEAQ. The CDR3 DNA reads TGTGCCAGCAGCTTAGGGGGCTACGATGAAAAACTGTTTTTT. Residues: CASSLGGYDEKLFF.

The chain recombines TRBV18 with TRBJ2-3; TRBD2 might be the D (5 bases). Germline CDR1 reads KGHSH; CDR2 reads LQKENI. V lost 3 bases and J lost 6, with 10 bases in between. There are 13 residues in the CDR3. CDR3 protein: CASSPQAGDTQYF. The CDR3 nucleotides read TGTGCCAGCTCACCCCAGGCGGGCGATACGCAGTATTTT.

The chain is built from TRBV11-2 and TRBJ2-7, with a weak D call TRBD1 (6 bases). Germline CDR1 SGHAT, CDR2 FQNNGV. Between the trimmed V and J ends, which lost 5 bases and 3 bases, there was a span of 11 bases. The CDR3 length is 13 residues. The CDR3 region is CASSLDRFYEQYF. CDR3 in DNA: TGTGCCAGCAGCCTCGACAGGTTCTACGAGCAGTACTTC.

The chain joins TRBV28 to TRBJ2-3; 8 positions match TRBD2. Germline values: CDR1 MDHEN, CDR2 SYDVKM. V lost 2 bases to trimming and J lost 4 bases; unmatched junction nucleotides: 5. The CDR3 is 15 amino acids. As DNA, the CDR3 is TGTGCCAGCAGTTTAACTAGCGGACTCCCAGATACGCAGTATTTT. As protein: CASSLTSGLPDTQYF. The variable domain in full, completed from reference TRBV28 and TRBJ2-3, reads DVKVTQSSRYLVKRTGEKVFLECVQDMDHENMFWYRQDPGLGLRLIYFSYDVKMKEKGDIPEGYSVSREKKERFSLILESASTNQTSMYLCASSLTSGLPDTQYFGPGTRLTVL.

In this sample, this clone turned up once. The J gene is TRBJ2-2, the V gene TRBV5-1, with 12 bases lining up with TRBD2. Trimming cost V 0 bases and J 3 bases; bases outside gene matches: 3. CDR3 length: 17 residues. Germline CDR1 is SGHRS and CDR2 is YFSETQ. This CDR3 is CASSLEGLAGYTGELFF. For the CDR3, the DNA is TGCGCCAGCAGCTTGGAGGGACTAGCGGGTTACACCGGGGAGCTGTTTTTT.

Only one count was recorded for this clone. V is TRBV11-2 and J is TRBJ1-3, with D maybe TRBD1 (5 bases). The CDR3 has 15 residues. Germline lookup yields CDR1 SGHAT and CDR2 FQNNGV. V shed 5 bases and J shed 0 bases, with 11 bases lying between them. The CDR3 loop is CASSRTKDSGNTIYF. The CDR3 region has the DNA TGTGCCAGCAGCCGGACAAAGGACTCTGGAAACACCATATATTTT. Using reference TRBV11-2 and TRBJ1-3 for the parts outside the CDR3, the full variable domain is EAGVAQSPRYKIIEKRQSVAFWCNPISGHATLYWYQQILGQGPKLLIQFQNNGVVDDSQLPKDRFSAERLKGVDSTLKIQPAKLEDSAVYLCASSRTKDSGNTIYFGEGSWLTVV.